Following are 32 T cell receptor beta chains from one sample sequenced in a study of cytomegalovirus exposure and HLA in healthy donors. This PCR relied on a set of 60 Vbeta primers and 13 Jbeta primers. The protocol was immunoSEQ multiplex PCR, while the TCRdb copy is restricted to in-frame clones and leaves out a portion. Among approximately 74,000 clones listed, about 71% were seen once. Sequenced material: PBMCs. These receptor sequences come from a man between 60 and 75 years old in good health and CMV-seropositive.

The chain joins TRBV13 to TRBJ1-2; TRBD1 might be the D (6 bases). V lost 1 base and J 9 bases, leaving 18 bases between the germline ends. CDR3 length: 15 amino acids. CDR1 PRHDT and CDR2 FYEKMQ come from the germline V gene (reference sequence). The CDR3 DNA reads TGTGCCAGCAGCTTAGTAAACACAGGGATATGGAGCTACACCTTC. It is translated as CASSLVNTGIWSYTF.

The chain employs TRBV7-9 and TRBJ2-7; weak D call: TRBD2 (6 bases). The V gene lost 2 bases and the J gene lost 3 bases, with 14 bases spanning the gap. The CDR3 length is 15 residues. CDR1 and CDR2 from the germline V gene are SEHNR and FQNEAQ (reference sequence). The CDR3 protein is CASSLPSEGIYEQYF. The CDR3 DNA sequence: TGTGCCAGCAGCTTACCCTCGGAGGGAATCTACGAGCAGTACTTC.

V and J are TRBV18 and TRBJ2-1; 10 bases line up with TRBD2. Germline-derived CDR1 and CDR2 are KGHSH and LQKENI. This CDR3 is built from 16 residues. After removal of 3 bases from V and 6 bases from J, the junction contained 8 bases not matched to a gene. CDR3: CASSPDASGGVNEQFF. The CDR3 nucleotides are TGTGCCAGCTCACCTGATGCTAGCGGGGGTGTCAATGAGCAGTTCTTC.

This clone was picked up a small number of times. This rearrangement joins TRBV7-9 to TRBJ1-1; D gene uncertain. The CDR3 has 12 residues. V lost 4 bases and J lost 2, with 5 bases in between. The germline V gene has CDR1 SEHNR and CDR2 FQNEAQ (reference sequence). The CDR3: CASSSPNTEAFF. The CDR3 DNA is TGTGCCAGCAGCTCCCCTAACACTGAAGCTTTCTTT.

This sequence joins TRBV11-3 and TRBJ2-1, with TRBD1 as a possible D gene (5 bases). Trimming took 8 bases from V and 1 from J, leaving 15 bases between them. Germline CDR1 is SGHNT and CDR2 is YENEEA. This CDR3 contains 15 residues. The CDR3 DNA reads as TGTGCCAGCCAGCCAGGGCGGAATTCCTACAATGAGCAGTTCTTC. As protein: CASQPGRNSYNEQFF. Full variable domain (outside the CDR3, taken from reference TRBV11-3 and TRBJ2-1): EAGVVQSPRYKIIEKKQPVAFWCNPISGHNTLYWYLQNLGQGPELLIRYENEEAVDDSQLPKDRFSAERLKGVDSTLKIQPAELGDSAVYLCASQPGRNSYNEQFFGPGTRLTVL.

This clone came up a few times. J is TRBJ1-4 and V is TRBV18, with 8 bases matching TRBD1. The V and J ends lost 3 bases and 5 bases, in that order; junction bases with no gene match: 5. Germline CDR1 reads KGHSH; CDR2 reads LQKENI. The CDR3 consists of 15 residues. CDR3 nucleotides: TGTGCCAGCTCACCGGACAGGGCACCGAATGAAAAACTGTTTTTT. Translating it yields CASSPDRAPNEKLFF.

The CDR3 protein is CASSQEMRTTRLPQHF. DNA of the CDR3: TGCGCCAGCAGCCAAGAAATGAGGACAACTCGTCTGCCCCAGCATTTT. The chain couples TRBV4-1 to TRBJ1-5; TRBD1 might be the D (5 bases). Germline lookup yields CDR1 MGHRA and CDR2 YSYEKL. The CDR3 covers 16 residues. Trimming took 0 bases from V and 9 from J, leaving 18 bases between them.

The chain is built from TRBV4-1 and TRBJ2-6, with 7 bases lining up with TRBD1. The CDR3 has 17 residues. CDR1 and CDR2 from the germline V gene are MGHRA and YSYEKL. V lost 4 bases, J lost 0 bases, and 6 bases stayed unmatched. The CDR3 protein is CASSLGTDYSGANVLTF. The CDR3 DNA reads as TGCGCCAGCAGCCTCGGGACAGACTACTCTGGGGCCAACGTCCTGACTTTC.

This clone has only one observation. This chain connects TRBV9 to TRBJ1-3; D remains ambiguous. CDR3 size: 18 residues. Germline CDR1 is SGDLS and CDR2 is YYNGEE. Trimming cost V 1 base and J 0 bases, with 17 bases left between them. The CDR3 sequence: CASSVQGDYRFSGNTIYF. DNA for the CDR3: TGTGCCAGCAGCGTACAAGGCGATTACAGATTCTCTGGAAACACCATATATTTT.

The chain has TRBV4-1 and TRBJ1-2; D gene ambiguous. This CDR3 contains 14 residues. The germline CDR1 and CDR2 sequences are MGHRA and YSYEKL. Trimming removed 7 bases at V and 0 bases at J, with 12 bases between. The CDR3 DNA is TGCGCCAGCACCGCGGTGTTTTCTAACTATGGCTACACCTTC. Its translation is CASTAVFSNYGYTF.

This clone occurred a few times. CDR3 loop: CASTRRLQGNEKLFF. As DNA, the CDR3 is TGTGCCAGTACCCGCCGCTTGCAGGGTAATGAAAAACTGTTTTTT. This sequence joins TRBV19 and TRBJ1-4, with D possibly TRBD1 on 5 matching bases. The CDR3 sequence is 15 residues long. Trimming removed 7 bases at V and 4 bases at J, with 16 bases between. Germline V gives CDR1 LNHDA, CDR2 SQIVND (reference sequence).

The CDR3 DNA reads TGTGCCAGCAGTGAGCTACTAGGACAGGCGACACTCTACGAGCAGTACTTC. Translation: CASSELLGQATLYEQYF. The genes are TRBV6-1 and TRBJ2-7, with TRBD1 matching 7 bases. This CDR3 is built from 17 residues. V was clipped by 3 bases and J by 3 bases; unmatched bases: 14. Germline CDR1 and CDR2: MNHNS and SASEGT.

This chain links TRBV7-9 with TRBJ1-1; 7 bases align to TRBD1. The CDR3 runs to 14 residues. Germline V lookup: CDR1 SEHNR, CDR2 FQNEAQ (reference sequence). V shed 7 bases, J shed 3 bases, and the junction held 8 bases outside the gene matches. The CDR3 DNA sequence: TGTGCCAGCAACACACAGGGGACATACACTGAAGCTTTCTTT. Protein: CASNTQGTYTEAFF.

The V gene is TRBV29-1, the J gene TRBJ1-2; D possibly corresponds to TRBD1 (6 bases). Trimming took off 4 bases at V and 3 bases at J, with 9 bases between the two ends. Per the germline V gene, CDR1 is SQVTM and CDR2 is ANQGSEA. CDR3 length equals 12 residues. For the CDR3, the DNA is TGCAGCGTTGGCCAGGGGCACTATGGCTACACCTTC. The encoded protein is CSVGQGHYGYTF.

V usage is TRBV7-9 and J usage is TRBJ2-1; tentative D call: TRBD1 (5 bases). The CDR3 is 13 residues long. The ends were cut back, 3 bases at V and 5 bases at J, with 8 bases in the middle. Germline-derived CDR1 and CDR2 are SEHNR and FQNEAQ (reference sequence). The CDR3 sequence: CASSLEQDNEQFF. In nucleotides, the CDR3 is TGTGCCAGCAGCTTGGAACAGGACAATGAGCAGTTCTTC.

This clone occurred a few times. The chain joins TRBV5-1 to TRBJ1-5, with D maybe TRBD1 (6 bases). Trimming took off 0 bases at V and 3 bases at J, with 10 bases between the two ends. CDR1 is SGHRS, CDR2 YFSETQ, per germline. The CDR3 runs 15 residues. The CDR3 here is CASSLGGGDNQPQHF. The CDR3 nucleotides read TGCGCCAGCAGCTTGGGAGGGGGGGACAATCAGCCCCAGCATTTT.

V and J are TRBV2 and TRBJ2-4; 7 bases agree with TRBD2. V trimming: 5 bases; J trimming: 2 bases; junction bases outside the gene matches: 9. CDR1 and CDR2 (germline): SNHLY, FYNNEI. The CDR3 is 16 residues long. The CDR3 loop is CASSPLTSATKNIQYF. The CDR3 DNA reads TGTGCCAGCAGTCCCCTAACTAGCGCAACCAAAAACATTCAGTACTTC.

The CDR3 protein is CASSNHGSGNTIYF. The CDR3, as DNA: TGTGCCAGCAGTAATCACGGTTCTGGAAACACCATATATTTT. This chain uses TRBV6-6 with TRBJ1-3; D gene unclear. CDR1 is MNHNY and CDR2 is SVGAGI in the germline V gene (reference sequence). CDR3 length: 14 residues. V lost 5 bases to trimming and J lost 1 base, with 9 bases between them.

J is TRBJ1-2 and V is TRBV5-4; D is uncertain. V was cut by 0 bases and J by 2 bases, with 5 bases left in between. This CDR3 is 13 amino acids long. Germline V gives CDR1 SGHNT, CDR2 YYREEE (reference sequence). The CDR3: CASSLDGNYGYTF. In DNA, the CDR3 is TGTGCCAGCAGCTTGGACGGGAACTATGGCTACACCTTC.

The chain employs TRBV5-4 and TRBJ2-1, with 7 bases matching TRBD2. Germline V gene data show CDR1 as SGHNT and CDR2 as YYREEE (reference sequence). The CDR3 sequence is 18 residues long. The ends lost 2 bases at V and 1 base at J; junction bases unmatched: 12. CDR3 amino acids: CASSLSSGAPPSYNEQFF. The CDR3 nucleotides read TGTGCCAGCAGCTTATCGAGCGGGGCGCCGCCATCCTACAATGAGCAGTTCTTC. The full variable domain, in which reference TRBV5-4 and TRBJ2-1 provide the parts outside the CDR3, is ETGVTQSPTHLIKTRGQQVTLRCSSQSGHNTVSWYQQALGQGPQFIFQYYREEENGRGNFPPRFSGLQFPNYSSELNVNALELDDSALYLCASSLSSGAPPSYNEQFFGPGTRLTVL.

The rearrangement links TRBV18 to TRBJ2-3; 8 positions agree with TRBD1. The CDR3 is 16 residues long. Per the germline V gene, CDR1 is KGHSH and CDR2 is LQKENI. Trimming cost V 5 bases and J 4 bases; bases outside gene matches: 11. The CDR3 DNA reads as TGTGCCAGCTCATCTCTACAGGGGGTCTTCGCAGATACGCAGTATTTT. This gives the protein CASSSLQGVFADTQYF.

V and J are TRBV11-3 and TRBJ2-7; 7 bases are shared with TRBD1. The J segment lost 0 bases and the V segment lost 1 base, leaving 0 bases of the junction unmatched. Germline V gives CDR1 SGHNT, CDR2 YENEEA. This CDR3 region has 14 residues. In DNA form, the CDR3 reads TGTGCCAGCAGCTTAGGGGACAGCTCCTACGAGCAGTACTTC. This codes for CASSLGDSSYEQYF.

The chain links TRBV10-2 to TRBJ2-7; D may be TRBD1 (5 bases). Germline V gene sequence: CDR1 WSHSY, CDR2 SAAADI. The V end was cut by 4 bases, the J end by 5 bases, with 6 bases between. The CDR3 is 11 residues long. The CDR3 here is CASSAGHEQYF. The CDR3 DNA reads as TGCGCCAGCAGTGCAGGGCACGAGCAGTACTTC.

This clone was seen once. The V and J genes are TRBV11-3 and TRBJ2-1; TRBD2 agrees at 7 bases. Germline lookup yields CDR1 SGHNT and CDR2 YENEEA. V shed 1 base, J shed 4 bases, and the junction held 4 bases outside the gene matches. The CDR3 has 15 amino acids. The CDR3 reads CASSLGGSVYNEQFF. The CDR3 DNA reads as TGTGCCAGCAGCTTAGGCGGGAGCGTGTACAATGAGCAGTTCTTC.

This clone was detected once. CDR3 DNA: TGTGCCAGCAGCCCGGACCGACAGGGAGCTAAGTACGATGGCTACACCTTC. Translated: CASSPDRQGAKYDGYTF. This chain uses TRBV6-4 with TRBJ1-2, with TRBD1 identical over 7 bases. Germline-derived CDR1 and CDR2 are MRHNA and SNTAGT. The CDR3 sequence is 17 residues long. Unmatched junction bases numbered 19, after V lost 6 bases and J lost 6 bases.

The CDR3: CASSSSTASNTGELFF. The CDR3, as DNA: TGTGCCAGCAGCTCTTCGACAGCTTCGAACACCGGGGAGCTGTTTTTT. The chain links TRBV5-4 to TRBJ2-2; D possibly corresponds to TRBD1 (5 bases). Germline loops: CDR1 SGHNT, CDR2 YYREEE (reference sequence). The CDR3 runs to 16 residues. V dropped 3 bases and J dropped 0 bases, with 12 bases sitting between them.

Details on this clone: In the same sample, other DNA sequences code for this CDR3. This CDR3 reads CSAEQGNTGELFF. The CDR3 coding sequence is TGCAGCGCGGAACAGGGAAACACCGGGGAGCTGTTTTTT. V gene TRBV29-1 combines with J gene TRBJ2-2; a weak D match, TRBD1 (6 bases). The V and J ends lost 7 bases and 2 bases respectively, with 11 bases between them. The CDR3 is 13 residues long. Germline V gene sequence: CDR1 SQVTM, CDR2 ANQGSEA.

The chain joins TRBV6-4 to TRBJ2-2; 11 bases align to TRBD1. Germline V gene lookup returns CDR1 MRHNA and CDR2 SNTAGT. The CDR3 contains 17 residues. V shed 2 bases and J 3 bases; nucleotides not matched to a gene: 5. CDR3 sequence reads: CASSDLGTGGDTGELFF. The CDR3, as DNA: TGTGCCAGCAGTGACCTCGGGACAGGGGGGGACACCGGGGAGCTGTTTTTT.

This chain connects TRBV14 to TRBJ2-6; 7 bases line up with TRBD1. The CDR3 extends over 19 amino acids. J gave up 2 bases and V 4 bases, and 14 bases lay outside the gene matches. The V gene's germline CDR1 is SGHDN and CDR2 FVKESK. CDR3 coding DNA: TGTGCCAGCAGCCGCCTAGGGACAGCGAGTGTAACTGGGGCCAACGTCCTGACTTTC. As protein: CASSRLGTASVTGANVLTF.

The chain is built from TRBV11-3 and TRBJ1-1, with D possibly being TRBD1 (6 bases). V was shortened by 3 bases and J by 1 base, with 12 bases between the two germline ends. This CDR3 comprises 15 residues. Germline V CDR1 and CDR2: SGHNT, YENEEA. CDR3 coding DNA: TGTGCCAGCAGCTTGCGAGGGGGTAGGAACACTGAAGCTTTCTTT. Translation gives CASSLRGGRNTEAFF.

The chain employs TRBV19 and TRBJ1-6; D possibly corresponds to TRBD1 (6 bases). The CDR3 is 14 amino acids. In germline, CDR1 is LNHDA, CDR2 SQIVND (reference sequence). V lost 6 bases to trimming and J lost 10 bases, with 16 bases between them. This CDR3 reads CASSLEGQRSPLHF. In DNA form, the CDR3 reads TGTGCCAGTAGCCTAGAGGGACAACGATCACCCCTCCACTTT.

This clone was recorded only once. In DNA, the CDR3 is TGTGCCAGCAGCCTCGACTACTATGGCTACACCTTC. Protein: CASSLDYYGYTF. The J gene is TRBJ1-2, the V gene TRBV7-9; D unresolved. Trimming pared 5 bases from V and 3 bases from J, leaving 7 bases between. This CDR3 is 12 amino acids long. CDR1 and CDR2 (germline): SEHNR, FQNEAQ (reference sequence).